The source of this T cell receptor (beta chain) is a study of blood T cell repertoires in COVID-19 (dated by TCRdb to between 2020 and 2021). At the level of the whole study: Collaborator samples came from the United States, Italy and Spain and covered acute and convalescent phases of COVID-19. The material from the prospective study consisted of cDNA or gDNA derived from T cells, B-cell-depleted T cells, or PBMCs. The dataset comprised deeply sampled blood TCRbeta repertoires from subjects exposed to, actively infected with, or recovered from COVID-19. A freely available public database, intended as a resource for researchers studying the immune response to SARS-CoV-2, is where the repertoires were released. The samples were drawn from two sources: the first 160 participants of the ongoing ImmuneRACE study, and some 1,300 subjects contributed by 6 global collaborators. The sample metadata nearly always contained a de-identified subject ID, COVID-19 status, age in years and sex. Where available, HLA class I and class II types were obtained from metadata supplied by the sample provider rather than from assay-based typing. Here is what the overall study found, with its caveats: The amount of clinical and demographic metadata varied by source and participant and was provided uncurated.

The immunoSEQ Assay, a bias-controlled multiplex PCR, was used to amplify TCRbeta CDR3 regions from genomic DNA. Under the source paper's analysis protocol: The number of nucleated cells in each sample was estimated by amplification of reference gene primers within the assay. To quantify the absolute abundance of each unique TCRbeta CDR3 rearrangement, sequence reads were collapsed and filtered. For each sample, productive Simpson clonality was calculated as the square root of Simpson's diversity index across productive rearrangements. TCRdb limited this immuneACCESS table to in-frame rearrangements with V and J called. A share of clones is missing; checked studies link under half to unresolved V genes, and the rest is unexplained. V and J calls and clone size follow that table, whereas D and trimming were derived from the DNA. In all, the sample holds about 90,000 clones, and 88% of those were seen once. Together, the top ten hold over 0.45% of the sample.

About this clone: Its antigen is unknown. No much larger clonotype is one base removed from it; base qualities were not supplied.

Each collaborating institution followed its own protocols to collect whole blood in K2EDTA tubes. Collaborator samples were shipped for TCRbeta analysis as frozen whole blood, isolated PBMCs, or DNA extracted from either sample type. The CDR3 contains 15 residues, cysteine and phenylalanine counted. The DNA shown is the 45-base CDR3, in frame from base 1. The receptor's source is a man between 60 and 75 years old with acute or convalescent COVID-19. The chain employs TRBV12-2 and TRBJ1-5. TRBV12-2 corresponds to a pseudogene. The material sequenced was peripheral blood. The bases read TGTGCAAGTCGCTTAGCGGCGGAGCACAATCAGCCCCAGCATTTT. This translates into CASRLAAEHNQPQHF.